A single sample is the source of the 29 T cell receptor beta chains below, sequenced in a study of T cell responses to AZD1222 COVID-19 vaccine. Sequencing used immunoSEQ multiplex PCR; TCRdb keeps in-frame clones, though not all of them. Here the sample spans roughly 110,000 clones, 90% to 95% being singletons. The sequences come from peripheral blood, collected on day 0 of AZD1222 vaccination. The source of these receptors is an adult in good health.

The genes are TRBV6-2 or TRBV6-3 and TRBJ1-5; 7 bases map to TRBD1. This CDR3 spans 16 amino acids. Unmatched junction bases numbered 12, after V lost 6 bases and J lost 4 bases. CDR1 MNHEY and CDR2 SVGEGT come from the germline V gene. The CDR3 is CASRPRGRGSNQPQHF. The CDR3 DNA follows: TGTGCCAGCAGGCCTAGGGGGCGCGGGTCGAATCAGCCCCAGCATTTT.

The rearrangement uses TRBV5-5 and TRBJ1-2; no reliable D call. V lost 0 bases, J lost 3 bases, and 6 bases lay in between. Germline V lookup: CDR1 SGHKS, CDR2 YYEKEE (reference sequence). The length of the CDR3 is 13 residues. The CDR3 is CASSLVGHYGYTF. CDR3 nucleotide sequence: TGTGCCAGCAGCTTGGTTGGCCACTATGGCTACACCTTC. The whole variable domain, remainder taken from reference TRBV5-5 and TRBJ1-2, is DAGVTQSPTHLIKTRGQQVTLRCSPISGHKSVSWYQQVLGQGPQFIFQYYEKEERGRGNFPDRFSARQFPNYSSELNVNALLLGDSALYLCASSLVGHYGYTFGSGTRLTVV.

This sequence joins TRBV10-1 and TRBJ2-3; D is possibly TRBD2 (5 bases). The V and J ends lost 2 bases and 2 bases respectively, with 8 bases between them. CDR1 WNHNN and CDR2 SYGVQD come from the germline V gene (reference sequence). The CDR3 is 14 amino acids. The CDR3 coding sequence is TGCGCCAGCAGTGAGGGACTCGTCACAGATACGCAGTATTTT. Encoded protein: CASSEGLVTDTQYF.

This clone was seen only a few times. The chain has TRBV6-5 and TRBJ2-1; 9 bases are a match to TRBD1. Germline loops: CDR1 MNHEY, CDR2 SVGAGI. Unmatched junction bases numbered 6, after V lost 6 bases and J lost 3 bases. This CDR3 has 15 residues. CDR3 bases: TGTGCCAGCAGGTGGGGACAGGGTAACTACAATGAGCAGTTCTTC. Translating gives CASRWGQGNYNEQFF.

The chain uses TRBV9 and TRBJ2-3, with a tentative D call TRBD2 (7 bases). V was clipped by 3 bases and J by 2 bases, with 10 bases between them. Germline assignment: CDR1 SGDLS and CDR2 YYNGEE. This CDR3 spans 14 amino acids. The CDR3 is CASSEGGDTDTQYF. The DNA for the CDR3 is TGTGCCAGCAGCGAGGGGGGGGACACAGATACGCAGTATTTT.

The V call is TRBV25-1, the J call TRBJ1-4; no reliable D call. From germline, CDR1 is MGHDK and CDR2 SYGVNS. Trimming shortened V by 6 bases and J by 8 bases, and 13 bases separated the two germline ends. This CDR3 has 13 residues. The CDR3: CASSPMSREKLFF. CDR3 nucleotides: TGTGCCAGCAGCCCTATGTCTAGGGAAAAACTGTTTTTT.

This clone has a single count. This rearrangement joins TRBV24-1 to TRBJ2-3; 8 bases agree with TRBD2. CDR3 length equals 14 residues. V gave up 2 bases and J gave up 10 bases; unmatched junction bases: 7. The germline V gene has CDR1 KGHDR and CDR2 SFDVKD. CDR3 sequence (DNA): TGTGCCACCAGTGATTCCGGGAGGGCTTTAGCGCAGTATTTT. Translating it yields CATSDSGRALAQYF.

The chain uses TRBV5-1 and TRBJ2-5, with D possibly being TRBD1 (5 bases). The CDR3 extends over 14 amino acids. Per the germline V gene, CDR1 is SGHRS and CDR2 is YFSETQ. Trimming removed 1 base at V and 5 bases at J, with 12 bases between. The CDR3 DNA reads as TGCGCCAGCAGCTTGTATTCAGGGTGGGAGACCCAGTACTTC. It yields the protein CASSLYSGWETQYF.

The J gene is TRBJ2-3, the V gene TRBV6-5; D is perhaps TRBD1 or TRBD2 (6 bases each). Trimming shortened V by 5 bases and J by 0 bases, and 9 bases separated the two germline ends. Germline V gene lookup returns CDR1 MNHEY and CDR2 SVGAGI. The CDR3 is made up of 14 amino acids. In DNA form, the CDR3 reads TGTGCCAGCAGTCGGGGGCCAAGCACAGATACGCAGTATTTT. Translation: CASSRGPSTDTQYF.

Of note for this clone: Other nucleotide sequences in the sample specify the same CDR3. V is TRBV11-2 and J is TRBJ2-2, with TRBD1 as a possible D gene (6 bases). Germline CDR1 and CDR2: SGHAT and FQNNGV. CDR3 length: 15 amino acids. Between the trimmed V and J ends, which lost 3 bases and 2 bases, there was a span of 10 bases. The CDR3 DNA reads TGTGCCAGCAGCTTGTTCAGGGGAAACACCGGGGAGCTGTTTTTT. Its translation is CASSLFRGNTGELFF.

The V and J genes are TRBV5-1 and TRBJ2-5; D perhaps matches TRBD2 (6 bases). CDR1 SGHRS and CDR2 YFSETQ come from the germline V gene. Between the trimmed V and J ends, which lost 4 bases and 7 bases, there was a span of 11 bases. The CDR3 runs 12 residues. CDR3 coding DNA: TGCGCCAGCAGCGGGACTTTAGGGACCCAGTACTTC. It specifies CASSGTLGTQYF.

This sequence joins TRBV5-4 and TRBJ2-1; D is perhaps TRBD1 (5 bases). CDR1 SGHNT and CDR2 YYREEE come from the germline V gene (reference sequence). V shed 4 bases and J shed 10 bases, with 15 bases lying between them. The CDR3 has 13 amino acids. This CDR3 reads CASSQGTRQEQFF. The CDR3 DNA reads as TGTGCCAGCAGCCAAGGAACTCGACAGGAGCAGTTCTTC.

The chain joins TRBV11-3 to TRBJ2-2; D is uncertain. V was cut by 1 base and J by 0 bases, with 9 bases left in between. The CDR3 is 16 amino acids. Germline loops: CDR1 SGHNT, CDR2 YENEEA. The CDR3 is CASSLGWPANTGELFF. The CDR3 DNA reads TGTGCCAGCAGCTTAGGTTGGCCAGCGAACACCGGGGAGCTGTTTTTT.

Notes on this clone: Germline is not matched at one junction end, which may reflect a read error. The chain recombines TRBV11-2 with TRBJ2-7, with TRBD2 identical over 7 bases. This CDR3 spans 14 amino acids. Germline CDR1 reads SGHAT; CDR2 reads FQNNGV. The DNA for the CDR3 is TGTGCCAGCAGCTTAGAGAGCGGGGTGGGGCCCCCAGACTTC. The encoded protein is CASSLESGVGPPDF. Using reference TRBV11-2 and TRBJ2-7 for the parts outside the CDR3, the full variable domain is EAGVAQSPRYKIIEKRQSVAFWCNPISGHATLYWYQQILGQGPKLLIQFQNNGVVDDSQLPKDRFSAERLKGVDSTLKIQPAKLEDSAVYLCASSLESGVGPPDFGPGTRLTVT.

This chain joins TRBV29-1 and TRBJ1-5; 7 bases agree with TRBD1. Germline V CDR1 and CDR2: SQVTM, ANQGSEA. This CDR3 has 16 amino acids. The J segment lost 2 bases and the V segment lost 4 bases, leaving 11 bases of the junction unmatched. The CDR3 region has the DNA TGCAGCGTTGCCGTAGGGTGGGACAGCGGCAATCAGCCCCAGCATTTT. It encodes CSVAVGWDSGNQPQHF. The full variable domain, completed using reference TRBV29-1 and TRBJ1-5, is SAVISQKPSRDICQRGTSLTIQCQVDSQVTMMFWYRQQPGQSLTLIATANQGSEATYESGFVIDKFPISRPNLTFSTLTVSNMSPEDSSIYLCSVAVGWDSGNQPQHFGDGTRLSIL.

This chain connects TRBV7-2 to TRBJ1-1; D remains ambiguous. Trimming shortened V by 3 bases and J by 4 bases, and 9 bases separated the two germline ends. Germline CDR1 SGHTA, CDR2 FQGNSA. This CDR3 spans 13 amino acids. The CDR3 sequence: CASSFEGSTEAFF. The CDR3 region has the DNA TGTGCCAGCAGCTTCGAAGGGAGCACTGAAGCTTTCTTT.

The chain joins TRBV9 to TRBJ2-2; TRBD2 matches at 14 bases. The CDR3 consists of 20 residues. The germline CDR1 and CDR2 sequences are SGDLS and YYNGEE. The junction had 12 bases not matched to a gene; V was cut back by 3 bases and J by 2 bases. The CDR3 DNA follows: TGTGCCAGCAGCGCCTCGGGACTAGCGGGGGTTGCTTCAAACACCGGGGAGCTGTTTTTT. Translation: CASSASGLAGVASNTGELFF.

This sequence joins TRBV18 and TRBJ2-7; D unresolved. The V end lost 3 bases, the J end lost 3 bases, and 12 bases lay between the germline ends. CDR1 and CDR2 from the germline V gene are KGHSH and LQKENI. This CDR3 region has 14 residues. The CDR3 bases are TGTGCCAGCTCACCTCGGCAGGCGGACTACGAGCAGTACTTC. Translation gives CASSPRQADYEQYF.

The rearrangement uses TRBV18 and TRBJ2-5; D perhaps matches TRBD2 (6 bases). The CDR3 contains 15 residues. With 0 bases removed from V and 3 bases from J, the gap between germline ends came to 11 bases. Germline V gene sequence: CDR1 KGHSH, CDR2 LQKENI. This chain's CDR3 is CASSPPVRGEETQYF. The CDR3 region has the DNA TGTGCCAGCTCACCACCGGTTCGCGGGGAAGAGACCCAGTACTTC.

On this clone: The same CDR3 arises from other DNA sequences in this sample as well. This sequence joins TRBV4-2 and TRBJ2-7; D remains ambiguous. Germline-derived CDR1 and CDR2 are LGHNA and YNFKEQ. Trimming pared 0 bases from V and 5 bases from J, leaving 2 bases between. CDR3 length equals 11 residues. The CDR3 here is CASSQDHEQYF. For the CDR3, the DNA is TGTGCCAGCAGCCAAGATCACGAGCAGTACTTC.

The rearrangement uses TRBV7-9 and TRBJ1-5; 8 bases map to TRBD1. The CDR3 spans 16 residues. The germline V gene has CDR1 SEHNR and CDR2 FQNEAQ (reference sequence). Trimming cost V 2 bases and J 1 base; bases outside gene matches: 4. The CDR3 DNA reads TGTGCCAGCAGCTTAACAGGGGGTCGAAGCAATCAGCCCCAGCATTTT. Encoded protein: CASSLTGGRSNQPQHF.

This clone was observed once. The gene calls are TRBV7-2 and TRBJ2-3; 11 bases match TRBD2. V trimming: 5 bases; J trimming: 4 bases; junction bases outside the gene matches: 11. Looked up from germline, CDR1 is SGHTA and CDR2 is FQGNSA. The CDR3 is 17 residues long. CDR3 sequence (DNA): TGTGCCAGCAGCCCCTCGGGCGTAGCGGGGGGGGCAGATACGCAGTATTTT. The encoded protein is CASSPSGVAGGADTQYF.

The gene calls are TRBV19 and TRBJ1-5; no firm D call. There are 16 residues in the CDR3. CDR1 and CDR2 (germline): LNHDA, SQIVND (reference sequence). V was shortened by 3 bases and J by 3 bases, with 15 bases between the two germline ends. The chain's CDR3 is CASSISFRLINQPQHF. CDR3 DNA: TGTGCCAGTAGTATTAGTTTTAGACTGATCAATCAGCCCCAGCATTTT.

Only a few counts were recorded for this clone. This chain joins TRBV6-2 or TRBV6-3 and TRBJ2-3, with D tentatively TRBD2 (6 bases). V was shortened by 5 bases and J by 2 bases, with 11 bases between the two germline ends. There are 14 residues in the CDR3. The germline V gene has CDR1 MNHEY and CDR2 SVGEGT. The CDR3 sequence: CASSRGAATDTQYF. DNA for the CDR3: TGTGCCAGCAGTCGCGGGGCCGCCACAGATACGCAGTATTTT.

This clone appeared a single time. This chain uses TRBV15 with TRBJ2-2; either TRBD1 or TRBD2 may supply D (5 bases each). Germline assignment: CDR1 LNHNV and CDR2 YYDKDF (reference sequence). Trimming pared 8 bases from V and 0 bases from J, leaving 10 bases between. The CDR3 loop spans 14 amino acids. The CDR3 here is CATSPGPNTGELFF. The CDR3 region has the DNA TGTGCCACCTCTCCGGGGCCGAACACCGGGGAGCTGTTTTTT.

This clone was recorded only once. V gene TRBV6-5 combines with J gene TRBJ2-1; 10 bases agree with TRBD2. CDR1 is MNHEY and CDR2 is SVGAGI in the germline V gene. This CDR3 spans 16 amino acids. V shed 2 bases and J 6 bases; nucleotides not matched to a gene: 7. The CDR3 DNA is TGTGCCAGCAGTTACCATCGACTAGCGGGCCCCAATGAGCAGTTCTTC. Its protein product is CASSYHRLAGPNEQFF.

V gene TRBV12-3 or TRBV12-4 combines with J gene TRBJ2-7; no firm D call. Trimming cost V 7 bases and J 0 bases, with 10 bases left between them. CDR3 length: 13 residues. DNA for the CDR3: TGTGCCAGCACTAAAGGGTCCTCCTACGAGCAGTACTTC. Translated, it gives CASTKGSSYEQYF.

V and J are TRBV2 and TRBJ2-1, with D maybe TRBD2 (7 bases). V lost 3 bases, J lost 8 bases, and 17 bases lay in between. Germline V lookup: CDR1 SNHLY, CDR2 FYNNEI. The CDR3 length is 15 residues. The CDR3 sequence is CASSEGGGLPYEQFF. The CDR3 nucleotides are TGTGCCAGCAGTGAGGGCGGGGGCCTGCCCTATGAGCAGTTCTTC.

This chain connects TRBV20-1 to TRBJ2-1; 13 bases line up with TRBD2. The CDR3 has 12 residues. CDR1 is DFQATT, CDR2 SNEGSKA, per germline (reference sequence). Unmatched junction bases numbered 2, after V lost 3 bases and J lost 12 bases. CDR3 amino acids: CSASRLAGGQFF. The CDR3 coding sequence is TGCAGTGCTAGTCGACTAGCGGGGGGGCAGTTCTTC.